The rows below give T cell receptor beta chains drawn from one sample of a study of CD8 T cells in ankylosing spondylitis. TCRdb reprocessed the 5' RACE reads via MiXCR and lists one record per CDR3 protein. The sample lists roughly 490,000 distinct CDR3 sequences, roughly 5.2% occurring once. Material for sequencing was blood, either unsorted or a sorted T cell fraction (not recorded which). The receptor set was obtained from a male donor with ankylosing spondylitis. Both conserved end residues are trimmed from each CDR3.

CDR3 protein	J gene	CDR3 length	V gene
AWSLQGNTEAF	TRBJ1-1	11	TRBV30
SVVMGARWDTQY	TRBJ2-3	12	TRBV29-1
ASKDPLDAYEQY	TRBJ2-7	12	TRBV27
ASSLEDRDSTNEKLF	TRBJ1-4	15	TRBV12-3/TRBV12-4
ASSLDLRIEQY	TRBJ2-7	11	TRBV11-2
ASSYATRSKENTEAF	TRBJ1-1	15	TRBV5-1
ASSYGQGAYAGELF	TRBJ2-2	14	TRBV6-5
SARVTASSYNSPLH	TRBJ1-6	14	TRBV20-1
ASSLIGGEKLF	TRBJ1-4	11	TRBV12-3/TRBV12-4
ASKGTGGFTGELF	TRBJ2-2	13	TRBV12-3/TRBV12-4
SASVYTDTQY	TRBJ2-3	10	TRBV20-1
ASSLEMGSYGYT	TRBJ1-2	12	TRBV7-9
ASSQERMARVQSNPLH	TRBJ1-6	16	TRBV4-3
ASSLVGGSGANVLT	TRBJ2-6	14	TRBV7-8
ASSHPPEFSSSYEQY	TRBJ2-7	15	TRBV14
ASSLEQGFTEAF	TRBJ1-1	12	TRBV11-2
ASSVLGTGLETQY	TRBJ2-5	13	TRBV6-1
SVVGQGSTGELF	TRBJ2-2	12	TRBV29-1